This T cell receptor beta chain was captured in a study of shared clonotypes between healthy human individuals. Study outcomes and limitations: Naive CD4 clonotypes overlapped across a few donors at roughly 4.5%.

This clone was counted a single time. As yet, its antigen is unknown. Replicate PCRs run on sorted subsets employed approximately 0.2 ug DNA, some 33,000 T cell genomes. Generated by immunoSEQ multiplex PCR, the TCRdb table keeps only in-frame clones and is missing some. The sample carries about 980,000 clones, approximately 76% recorded once. Adults of Caucasian background living in Nashville, Tennessee made up all donors. A CD45RA+ naive subset and a CD45RA-negative memory subset were split from CD4+ cells. The receptor was derived from a man aged 18 to 29 in good health. The source material was memory CD4+ T cells sorted from blood. Subset here: CD45RA-negative fraction.

Here the CDR3 reads CASSPGLAGDNEQFF. The CDR3, as DNA: TGTGCCAGCAGTCCTGGACTAGCGGGGGACAATGAGCAGTTCTTC. The J gene is TRBJ2-1, the V gene TRBV6-4, with TRBD2 matching over 13 bases. Germline V gene sequence: CDR1 MRHNA, CDR2 SNTAGT. V lost 5 bases and J lost 5; bases outside the gene matches: 3. The CDR3 loop spans 15 amino acids.